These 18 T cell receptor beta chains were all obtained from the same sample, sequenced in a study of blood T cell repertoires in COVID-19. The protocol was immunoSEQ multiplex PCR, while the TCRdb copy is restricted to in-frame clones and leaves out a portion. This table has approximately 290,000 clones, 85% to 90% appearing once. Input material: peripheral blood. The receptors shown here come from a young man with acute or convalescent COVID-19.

This CDR3 reads CAWRRGGNEQFF. The CDR3 DNA sequence: TGTGCCTGGAGACGGGGTGGCAATGAGCAGTTCTTC. The gene calls are TRBV30 and TRBJ2-1; maybe TRBD2 (5 bases). V was clipped by 3 bases and J by 6 bases, with 9 bases between them. Looked up from germline, CDR1 is GTSNPN and CDR2 is SVGIG (reference sequence). This CDR3 is built from 12 residues.

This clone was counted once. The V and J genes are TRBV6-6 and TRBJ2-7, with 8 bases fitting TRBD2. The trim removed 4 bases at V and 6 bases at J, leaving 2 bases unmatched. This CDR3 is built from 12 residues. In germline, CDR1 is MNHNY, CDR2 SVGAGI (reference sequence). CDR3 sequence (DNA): TGTGCCAGCAGTTTTAGCGGGGTCGAGCAGTACTTC. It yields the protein CASSFSGVEQYF.

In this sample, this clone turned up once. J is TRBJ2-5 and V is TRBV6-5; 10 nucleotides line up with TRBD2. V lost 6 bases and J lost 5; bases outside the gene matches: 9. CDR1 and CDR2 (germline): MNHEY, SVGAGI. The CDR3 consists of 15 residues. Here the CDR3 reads CASSRSGGAVETQYF. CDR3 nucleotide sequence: TGTGCCAGCAGCCGGAGCGGGGGGGCTGTGGAGACCCAGTACTTC.

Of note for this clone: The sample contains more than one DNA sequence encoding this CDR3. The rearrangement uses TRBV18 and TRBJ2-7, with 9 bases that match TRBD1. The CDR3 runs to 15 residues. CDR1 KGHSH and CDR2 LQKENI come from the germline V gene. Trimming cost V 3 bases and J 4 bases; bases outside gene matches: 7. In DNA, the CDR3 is TGTGCCAGCTCACCCCCGGGACAGGGCACGTACGAGCAGTACTTC. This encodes CASSPPGQGTYEQYF.

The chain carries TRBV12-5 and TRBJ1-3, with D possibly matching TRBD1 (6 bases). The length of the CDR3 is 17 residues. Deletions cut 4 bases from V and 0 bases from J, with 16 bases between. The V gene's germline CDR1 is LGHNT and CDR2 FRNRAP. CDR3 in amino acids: CASGSPDRTDSGNTIYF. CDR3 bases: TGTGCTAGTGGTTCCCCGGACAGAACCGACTCTGGAAACACCATATATTTT.

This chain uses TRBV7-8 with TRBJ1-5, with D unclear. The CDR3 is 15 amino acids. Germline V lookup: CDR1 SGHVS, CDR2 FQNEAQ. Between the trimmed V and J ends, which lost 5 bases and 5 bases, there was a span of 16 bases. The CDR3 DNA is TGTGCCAGCAGCCGAGGACTCATGAGGGATCAGCCCCAGCATTTT. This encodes CASSRGLMRDQPQHF.

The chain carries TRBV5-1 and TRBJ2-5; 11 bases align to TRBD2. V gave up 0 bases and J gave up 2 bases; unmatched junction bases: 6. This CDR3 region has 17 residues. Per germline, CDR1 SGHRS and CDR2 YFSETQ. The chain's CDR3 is CASSLGQLAGAQETQYF. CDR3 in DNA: TGCGCCAGCAGCTTGGGTCAACTAGCGGGGGCTCAAGAGACCCAGTACTTC.

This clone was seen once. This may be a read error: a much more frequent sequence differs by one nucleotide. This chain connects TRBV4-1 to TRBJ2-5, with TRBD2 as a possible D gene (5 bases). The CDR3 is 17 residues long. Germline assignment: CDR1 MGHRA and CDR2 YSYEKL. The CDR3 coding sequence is TGCGCCAGCAGCCAAGCTGGTTTAGCGCGAACCCAAGAGGCCCAGTACTTC. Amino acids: CASSQAGLARTQEAQYF.

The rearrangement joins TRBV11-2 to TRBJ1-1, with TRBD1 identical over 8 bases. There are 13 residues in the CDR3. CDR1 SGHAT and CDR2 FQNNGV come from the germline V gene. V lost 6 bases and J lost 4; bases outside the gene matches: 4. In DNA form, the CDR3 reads TGTGCCAGCAGGGGACAGGCGATCACTGAAGCTTTCTTT. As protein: CASRGQAITEAFF.

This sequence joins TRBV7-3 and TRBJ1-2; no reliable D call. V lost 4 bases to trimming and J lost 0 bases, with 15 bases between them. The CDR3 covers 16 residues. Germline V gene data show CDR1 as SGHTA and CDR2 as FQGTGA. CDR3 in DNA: TGTGCCAGCAGCTCGGGAGGAACCAAGGCTAACTATGGCTACACCTTC. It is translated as CASSSGGTKANYGYTF.

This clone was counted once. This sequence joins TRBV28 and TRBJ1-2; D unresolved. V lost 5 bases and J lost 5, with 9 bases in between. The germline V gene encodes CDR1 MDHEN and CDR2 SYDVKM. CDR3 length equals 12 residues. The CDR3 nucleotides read TGTGCCAGCAGTAACAGCGGGTATGGCTACACCTTC. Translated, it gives CASSNSGYGYTF.

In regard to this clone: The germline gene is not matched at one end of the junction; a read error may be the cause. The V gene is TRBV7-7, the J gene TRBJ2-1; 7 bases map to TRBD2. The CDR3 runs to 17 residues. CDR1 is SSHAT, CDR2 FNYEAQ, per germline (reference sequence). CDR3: CASSKNPPGLVHNEQFF. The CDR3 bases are TGTGCTAGCAGTAAAAACCCCCCCGGACTAGTTCACAATGAGCAGTTCTTC.

In DNA form, the CDR3 reads TGCAGCGCTGGTGGACAGACCTACGAGCAGTACTTC. This encodes CSAGGQTYEQYF. The rearrangement links TRBV29-1 to TRBJ2-7; D may be TRBD1 (6 bases). CDR3 length: 12 amino acids. V was cut by 7 bases and J by 2 bases, with 12 bases left in between. Germline V gene lookup returns CDR1 SQVTM and CDR2 ANQGSEA.

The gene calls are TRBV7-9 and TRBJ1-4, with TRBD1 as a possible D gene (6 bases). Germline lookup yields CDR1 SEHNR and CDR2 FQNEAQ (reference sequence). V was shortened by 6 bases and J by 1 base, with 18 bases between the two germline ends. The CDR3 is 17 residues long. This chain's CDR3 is CASRGNMDSLTNEKLFF. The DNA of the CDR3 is TGTGCCAGCAGGGGAAATATGGACAGTCTAACTAATGAAAAACTGTTTTTT.

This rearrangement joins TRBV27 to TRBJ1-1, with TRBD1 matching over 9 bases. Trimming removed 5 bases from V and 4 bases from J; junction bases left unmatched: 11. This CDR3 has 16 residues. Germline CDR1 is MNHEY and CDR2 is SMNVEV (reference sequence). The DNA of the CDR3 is TGTGCCAGCAGTATCAGAACAGGGGGCTTGGCCACTGAAGCTTTCTTT. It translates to CASSIRTGGLATEAFF.

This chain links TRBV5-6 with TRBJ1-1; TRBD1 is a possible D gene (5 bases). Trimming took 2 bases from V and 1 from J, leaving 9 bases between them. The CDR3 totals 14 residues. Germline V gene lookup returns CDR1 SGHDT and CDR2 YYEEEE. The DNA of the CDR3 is TGTGCCAGCAGCTTCGCAGGGCGGAACACTGAAGCTTTCTTT. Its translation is CASSFAGRNTEAFF. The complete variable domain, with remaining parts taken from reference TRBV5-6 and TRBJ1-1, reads DAGVTQSPTHLIKTRGQQVTLRCSPKSGHDTVSWYQQALGQGPQFIFQYYEEEERQRGNFPDRFSGHQFPNYSSELNVNALLLGDSALYLCASSFAGRNTEAFFGQGTRLTVV.

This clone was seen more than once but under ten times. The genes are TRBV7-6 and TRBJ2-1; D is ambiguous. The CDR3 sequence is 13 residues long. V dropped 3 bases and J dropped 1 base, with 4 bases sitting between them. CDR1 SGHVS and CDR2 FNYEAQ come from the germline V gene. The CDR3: CASSFQSYNEQFF. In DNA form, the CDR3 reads TGTGCCAGCAGCTTCCAGTCCTACAATGAGCAGTTCTTC.

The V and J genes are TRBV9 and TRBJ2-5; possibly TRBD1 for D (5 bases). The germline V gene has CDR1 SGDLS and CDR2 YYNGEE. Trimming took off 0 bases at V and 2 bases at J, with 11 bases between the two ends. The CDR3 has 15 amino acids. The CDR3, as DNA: TGTGCCAGCAGCGTAGCTCCGGACACACAAGAGACCCAGTACTTC. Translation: CASSVAPDTQETQYF.